The TCR beta chain described here comes from a study of blood T cell repertoires in COVID-19. The CDR3 runs to 14 residues. In germline, CDR1 is ENHRY, CDR2 SYGVKD. J gave up 5 bases and V 6 bases, and 4 bases lay outside the gene matches. TCRdb's table, derived via immunoSEQ multiplex PCR, lists solely in-frame clones and lacks some. Seen here are tens of thousands of clones, 91% observed once, and the top ten hold 1.9%. V is TRBV10-3 and J is TRBJ2-5, with TRBD2 matching 12 bases. The sequenced material came from peripheral blood. The TCR sequence derives from a woman aged 45-59 years in a cohort sampled during active COVID-19. This CDR3 is CAISPTSGSETQYF. CDR3 nucleotides: TGTGCCATCAGCCCGACTAGCGGGAGTGAGACCCAGTACTTC.